The T cell receptor beta chain described here comes from a study of blood T cell repertoires in COVID-19. Study information: The United States, Italy and Spain supplied acute and convalescent COVID-19 samples. PBMCs, B-cell-depleted T cells, or T cells provided the cDNA or gDNA that made up the material.

In the original processing: Estimates of nucleated cell counts were drawn from the amplification of reference gene primers. The method was immunoSEQ multiplex PCR; TCRdb's version includes in-frame clones alone and lacks a portion of them. V and J calls and clone size are those listed in that table; D and trimming were worked out from the DNA. The data show tens of thousands of clones, more than 65% seen once. Germline V gene sequence: CDR1 WNHNN, CDR2 SYGVQD (reference sequence). V was clipped by 4 bases and J by 7 bases; unmatched bases: 13. CDR3 size: 16 residues. This TCR was sampled from a woman between 55 and 75 years old with acute or convalescent COVID-19. This sequence joins TRBV10-1 and TRBJ1-1, with TRBD1 matching over 9 bases. The sequenced sample was peripheral blood. In DNA, the CDR3 is TGCGCCAGCAGTGTTCCACAGGGGGCGCAGGCAGGTGAAGCTTTCTTT. The encoded protein is CASSVPQGAQAGEAFF.